The next 8 T cell receptor beta chains were all read from a single sample in a study of OX40 agonist ivuxolimab in advanced cancers. Repertoires were generated with immunoSEQ multiplex PCR, while TCRdb's copy carries only in-frame clones and drops some. This sample carries around 76,000 clones, around 89% of them seen once, and the ten largest clones take about 9.1%. The starting material was CD4+ or CD8+ T cells sorted from blood, obtained in a trial of the OX40 agonist ivuxolimab. The receptors were sampled from an adult with an advanced solid tumor such as melanoma, head and neck, liver or kidney cancer.

This rearrangement joins TRBV6-5 to TRBJ2-7; D unclear. The CDR3 has 12 residues. Germline V gene sequence: CDR1 MNHEY, CDR2 SVGAGI. V lost 6 bases and J lost 1, with 7 bases in between. The CDR3 spells CASSPQSYEQYF. CDR3 bases: TGTGCCAGCAGCCCTCAATCCTACGAGCAGTACTTC.

DNA for the CDR3: TGTGCCAGCAGCCAAGAAGGCCTCGGCGGGGTCTCCTACGAGCAGTACTTC. Protein product: CASSQEGLGGVSYEQYF. The rearrangement uses TRBV4-2 and TRBJ2-7; D is possibly TRBD2 (6 bases). V gave up 0 bases and J gave up 0 bases, with 15 bases separating them. CDR3 size: 17 residues. Germline-derived CDR1 and CDR2 are LGHNA and YNFKEQ.

V gene TRBV10-1 combines with J gene TRBJ2-2; 9 positions match TRBD1. This CDR3 contains 16 residues. In germline, CDR1 is WNHNN, CDR2 SYGVQD (reference sequence). The junction had 9 bases not matched to a gene; V was cut back by 3 bases and J by 7 bases. In DNA form, the CDR3 reads TGCGCCAGCAGTGATCCGGGACAGGGAAGGGACGGGGAGCTGTTTTTT. This sequence encodes CASSDPGQGRDGELFF.

The chain recombines TRBV7-3 with TRBJ1-3; unclear D gene. Trimming cost V 4 bases and J 0 bases, with 4 bases left between them. The CDR3 covers 13 residues. Germline V CDR1 and CDR2: SGHTA, FQGTGA. Written as DNA, the CDR3 is TGTGCCAGCAGCTCAAACTCTGGAAACACCATATATTTT. Encoded protein: CASSSNSGNTIYF.

This clone was seen a handful of times. The genes are TRBV7-9 and TRBJ1-2; D is unclear. CDR1 is SEHNR and CDR2 is FQNEAQ in the germline V gene (reference sequence). This CDR3 is built from 14 residues. V lost 4 bases and J lost 8, with 17 bases in between. CDR3 DNA sequence: TGTGCCAGCAGCTCAAGGAGGGCGCCTCAGGGCTACACCTTC. It yields the protein CASSSRRAPQGYTF.

The chain employs TRBV2 and TRBJ2-2; unclear D gene. V was pared by 5 bases and J by 1 base, with 8 bases between. The CDR3 covers 14 residues. Per germline, CDR1 SNHLY and CDR2 FYNNEI. In nucleotides, the CDR3 is TGTGCCAGCAGTCGGACCTGGAACACCGGGGAGCTGTTTTTT. It codes for CASSRTWNTGELFF.

This clone has just one count. The V call is TRBV13, the J call TRBJ2-7; D unclear. From germline, CDR1 is PRHDT and CDR2 FYEKMQ (reference sequence). The CDR3 length is 13 residues. The V and J ends lost 1 base and 3 bases respectively, with 7 bases between them. The chain's CDR3 is CASSLEVDYEQYF. CDR3 in DNA: TGTGCCAGCAGCTTAGAGGTGGACTACGAGCAGTACTTC.

The rearrangement uses TRBV19 and TRBJ2-5, with TRBD2 identical over 13 bases. The CDR3 runs 15 residues. After removal of 6 bases from V and 2 bases from J, the junction contained 3 bases not matched to a gene. Germline CDR1 is LNHDA and CDR2 is SQIVND (reference sequence). As DNA, the CDR3 is TGTGCCAGTAGCCGACTAGCGGGGGGACAAGAGACCCAGTACTTC. This gives the protein CASSRLAGGQETQYF. The full variable domain, in which reference TRBV19 and TRBJ2-5 provide the parts outside the CDR3, is DGGITQSPKYLFRKEGQNVTLSCEQNLNHDAMYWYRQDPGQGLRLIYYSQIVNDFQKGDIAEGYSVSREKKESFPLTVTSAQKNPTAFYLCASSRLAGGQETQYFGPGTRLLVL.